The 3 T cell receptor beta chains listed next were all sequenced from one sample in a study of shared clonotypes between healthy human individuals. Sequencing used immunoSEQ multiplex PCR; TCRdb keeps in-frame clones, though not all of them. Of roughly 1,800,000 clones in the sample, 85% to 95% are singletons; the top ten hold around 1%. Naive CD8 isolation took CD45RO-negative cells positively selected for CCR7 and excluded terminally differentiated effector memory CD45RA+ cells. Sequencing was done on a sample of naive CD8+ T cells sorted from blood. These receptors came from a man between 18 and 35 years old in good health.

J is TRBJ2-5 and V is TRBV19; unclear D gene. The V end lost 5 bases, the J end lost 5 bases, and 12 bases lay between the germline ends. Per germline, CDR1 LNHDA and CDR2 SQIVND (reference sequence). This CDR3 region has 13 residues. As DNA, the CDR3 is TGTGCCAGTAGTGCCGAAGAAGGCGAGACCCAGTACTTC. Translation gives CASSAEEGETQYF.

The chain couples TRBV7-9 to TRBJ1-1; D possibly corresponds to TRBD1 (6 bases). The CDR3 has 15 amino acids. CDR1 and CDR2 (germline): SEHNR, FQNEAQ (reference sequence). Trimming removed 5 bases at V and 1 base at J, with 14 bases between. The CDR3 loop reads CASSPDRTANTEAFF. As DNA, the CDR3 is TGTGCCAGCAGCCCTGACAGGACAGCGAACACTGAAGCTTTCTTT. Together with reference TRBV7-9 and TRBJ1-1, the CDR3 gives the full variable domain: DTGVSQNPRHKITKRGQNVTFRCDPISEHNRLYWYRQTLGQGPEFLTYFQNEAQLEKSRLLSDRFSAERPKGSFSTLEIQRTEQGDSAMYLCASSPDRTANTEAFFGQGTRLTVV.

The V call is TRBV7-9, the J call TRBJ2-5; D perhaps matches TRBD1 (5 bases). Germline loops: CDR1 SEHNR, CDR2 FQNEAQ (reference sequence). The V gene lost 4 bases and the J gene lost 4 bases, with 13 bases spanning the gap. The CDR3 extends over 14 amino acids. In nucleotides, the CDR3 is TGTGCCAGCAGCTCACGGGCTCAGGGAGAGACCCAGTACTTC. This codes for CASSSRAQGETQYF.